Here is one T cell receptor beta chain with its context. Its cognate antigen is unknown. The data were taken from a study of CD4 T cells in relation to SARS-CoV-2 and coronaviruses. CDR1 SGHDN and CDR2 FVKESK come from the germline V gene. This CDR3 region has 13 residues. V dropped 1 base and J dropped 4 bases, with 7 bases sitting between them. Unexposed donor CD4+ T cells date from 2011-2018, before the COVID-19 pandemic. The cells were cultured for about ten days before CD4+ T cells were isolated. The assay was immunoSEQ multiplex PCR, and TCRdb's table has in-frame clones only and misses some. The table includes under 15,000 clones, less than 70% detected once.

Input material: CD4+ T cells from PBMCs, cultured in vitro. This rearrangement joins TRBV14 to TRBJ1-2; D remains ambiguous. The clonotype was recovered from a human donor in good health. CDR3 nucleotides: TGTGCCAGCAGCCAAGGACTGGGCTATGGCTACACCTTC. Translation: CASSQGLGYGYTF.